Listed here is a single T cell receptor (beta chain). The antigen is undetermined. This record comes from a study of cytomegalovirus exposure and HLA in healthy donors. Study at large: Earlier findings included roughly 100 million unique TCR beta sequences obtained from about 180 million T cells. Study-wide results and caveats: Exclusion as indistinguishable affected some V segments, including TRBV6-2 and TRBV6-3. The sole available immune exposure information was CMV serostatus.

CDR1 is SGHRS and CDR2 is YFSETQ in the germline V gene. The CDR3 length is 19 residues. With 4 bases clipped from V and 1 base from J, the junction kept 16 bases outside the gene matches. Healthy individuals who donated bone marrow served as the donors. Vbeta (60) and Jbeta (13) primers were used in the PCR. Profiling relied on immunoSEQ multiplex PCR, and the TCRdb table lists in-frame clones only, not all of them. The data show 150,000 to 200,000 clones, roughly 80% seen once. Sample: PBMCs. The chain is built from TRBV5-1 and TRBJ2-1; 8 nucleotides align to TRBD2. The clonotype originates from a woman aged 45-65 years in good health and CMV-seronegative. This chain's CDR3 is CASSRVKTSGPFSYNEQFF. The CDR3 DNA reads as TGCGCCAGCAGCCGGGTTAAAACTAGCGGTCCCTTTTCCTACAATGAGCAGTTCTTC.